This T cell receptor beta chain was sequenced for a study of T-cell reconstitution after alpha-beta-depleted transplantation in children. Ten or more counts support this clonotype. Its antigen is undetermined. The CDR3 is made up of 13 amino acids. Germline lookup yields CDR1 SGHDN and CDR2 FVKESK. With V trimmed by 6 bases and J by 6 bases, 5 bases remained unmatched. General study results and limits: Expanded graft clones, several hundred of them, were reportedly the source of alpha-beta T cells about two months after transplant. After one year, T-cell counts and TCRbeta diversity mostly came from new T cells. For some patients, TCRbeta diversity was high at day 60 because of recipient T cells and thymic progenitors that survived.

Using unique molecular identifiers, the investigators prepared the TCRbeta library. TCRdb reprocessed the PCR reads with MiXCR, giving one entry per CDR3 protein. This sample has approximately 200,000 distinct CDR3 sequences, with 5.5% to 7% found just once. The source was PBMCs, collected before TCRalphabeta/CD19-depleted stem cell transplant. This sequence originates from a girl in the first two years of life with combined immunodeficiency, due to receive a stem cell transplant. The chain combines TRBV14 with TRBJ2-1; 7 bases fit TRBD2. CDR3 nucleotides: TGTGCCAGCAGGAAGGGAGGGTTCAATGAGCAGTTCTTC. Its translation is CASRKGGFNEQFF.